This T cell receptor beta chain was identified during a study of low-dose radiotherapy and immunotherapy resistance in tumors. Study-wide background: Fractions of 0.5 Gy went to Cohort 1 every 2 weeks, totaling 6.5 Gy. Fractions of 1 Gy went to Cohort 2 every two weeks, for 13 Gy over 26 weeks. Every two weeks, cyclophosphamide 200 mg/m2 was infused one day before radiation plus immunotherapy.

This CDR3 contains 15 residues. V was shortened by 6 bases and J by 0 bases, with 14 bases between the two germline ends. The germline CDR1 and CDR2 sequences are MNHNS and SASEGT. Covering alpha and beta chains, TRAV- and TRBV-specific primers were used for the first-strand cDNA. TCRs were put through around 20 PCR cycles of amplification with Phusion. A constant-region primer and the V-primer adapter served as the primer pair. MiXCR, run by TCRdb on the reads, gives a single entry per CDR3 protein. Of tens of thousands of distinct CDR3 sequences detected, 20% appear once; the ten largest clones hold 13%. Time point in this sample: after trial treatment. Treatment denoted: LDRT plus nivolumab, ipilimumab, low-dose cyclophosphamide and aspirin (RACIN trial). Each donor was administered nivolumab, ipilimumab, aspirin, low-dose cyclophosphamide and low-dose radiotherapy.

Specimen: PBMCs, collected after low-dose radiotherapy plus immunotherapy. The clonotype was recovered from a female donor with ovarian cancer. The chain recombines TRBV6-1 with TRBJ1-1; D unclear. In nucleotides, the CDR3 is TGTGCCAGCAGAGGCCGGCAGGCCATGAACACTGAAGCTTTCTTT. This encodes CASRGRQAMNTEAFF.